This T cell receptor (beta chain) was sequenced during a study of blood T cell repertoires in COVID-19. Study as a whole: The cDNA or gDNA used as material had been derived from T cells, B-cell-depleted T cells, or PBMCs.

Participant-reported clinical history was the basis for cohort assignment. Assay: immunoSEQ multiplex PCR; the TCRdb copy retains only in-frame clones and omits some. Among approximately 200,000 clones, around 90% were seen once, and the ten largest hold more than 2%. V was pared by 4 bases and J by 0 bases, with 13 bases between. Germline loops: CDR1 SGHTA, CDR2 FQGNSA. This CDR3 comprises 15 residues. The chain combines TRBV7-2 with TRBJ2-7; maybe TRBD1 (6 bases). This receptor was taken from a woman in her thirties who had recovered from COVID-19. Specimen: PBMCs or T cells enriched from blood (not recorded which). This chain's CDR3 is CASSSRTASSYEQYF. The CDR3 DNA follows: TGTGCCAGCAGCTCCCGGACAGCCAGCTCCTACGAGCAGTACTTC.